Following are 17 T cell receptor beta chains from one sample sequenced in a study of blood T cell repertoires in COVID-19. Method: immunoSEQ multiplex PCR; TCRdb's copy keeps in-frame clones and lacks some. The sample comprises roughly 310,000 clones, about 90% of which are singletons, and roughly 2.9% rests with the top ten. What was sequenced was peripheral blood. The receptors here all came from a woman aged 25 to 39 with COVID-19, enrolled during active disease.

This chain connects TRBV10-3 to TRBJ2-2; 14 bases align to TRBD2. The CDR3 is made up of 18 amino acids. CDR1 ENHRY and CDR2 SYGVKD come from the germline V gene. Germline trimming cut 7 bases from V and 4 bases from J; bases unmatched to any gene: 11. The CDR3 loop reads CAINGGTSGRGSTGELFF. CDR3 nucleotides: TGTGCCATCAATGGGGGGACTAGCGGGAGAGGCAGCACCGGGGAGCTGTTTTTT.

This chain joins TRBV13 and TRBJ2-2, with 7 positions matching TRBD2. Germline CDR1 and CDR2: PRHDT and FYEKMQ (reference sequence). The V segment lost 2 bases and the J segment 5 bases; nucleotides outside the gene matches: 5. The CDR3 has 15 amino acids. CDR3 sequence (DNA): TGTGCCAGCAGCTTAAGACTAGCCAGAACCGGGGAGCTGTTTTTT. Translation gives CASSLRLARTGELFF. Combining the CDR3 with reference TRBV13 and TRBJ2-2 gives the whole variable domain AAGVIQSPRHLIKEKRETATLKCYPIPRHDTVYWYQQGPGQDPQFLISFYEKMQSDKGSIPDRFSAQQFSDYHSELNMSSLELGDSALYFCASSLRLARTGELFFGEGSRLTVL.

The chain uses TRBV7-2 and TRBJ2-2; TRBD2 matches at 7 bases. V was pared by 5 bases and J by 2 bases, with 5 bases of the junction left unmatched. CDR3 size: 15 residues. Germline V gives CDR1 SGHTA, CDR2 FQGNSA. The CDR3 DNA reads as TGTGCCAGCAGCGCAACTAGCGCAAACACCGGGGAGCTGTTTTTT. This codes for CASSATSANTGELFF.

CDR3 in DNA: TGTGCCAGCTCCCTTGTTACAGACGGAACCGGGGAGCTGTTTTTT. This sequence encodes CASSLVTDGTGELFF. The chain joins TRBV18 to TRBJ2-2; the D is unclear. Germline CDR1 is KGHSH and CDR2 is LQKENI. CDR3 size: 15 residues. V gave up 6 bases and J gave up 5 bases, with 16 bases separating them.

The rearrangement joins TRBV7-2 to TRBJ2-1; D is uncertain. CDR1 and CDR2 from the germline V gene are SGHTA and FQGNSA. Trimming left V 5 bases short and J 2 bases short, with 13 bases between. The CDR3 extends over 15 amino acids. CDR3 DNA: TGTGCCAGCAGCCTACTTACCACAGCCTACAATGAGCAGTTCTTC. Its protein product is CASSLLTTAYNEQFF.

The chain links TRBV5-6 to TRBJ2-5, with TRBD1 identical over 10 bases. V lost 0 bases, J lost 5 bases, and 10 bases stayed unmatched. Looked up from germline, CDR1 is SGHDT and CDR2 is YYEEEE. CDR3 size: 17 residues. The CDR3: CASSLVGRDRGKETQYF. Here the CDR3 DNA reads TGTGCCAGCAGCTTGGTGGGCCGGGACAGGGGAAAGGAGACCCAGTACTTC.

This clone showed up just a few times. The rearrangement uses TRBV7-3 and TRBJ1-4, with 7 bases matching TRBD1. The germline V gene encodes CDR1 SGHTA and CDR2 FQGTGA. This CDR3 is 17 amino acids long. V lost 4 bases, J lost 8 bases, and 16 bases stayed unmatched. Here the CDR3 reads CASSCSPSTGLKEKLFF. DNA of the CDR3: TGTGCCAGCAGCTGCTCCCCTTCGACAGGGCTTAAAGAAAAACTGTTTTTT.

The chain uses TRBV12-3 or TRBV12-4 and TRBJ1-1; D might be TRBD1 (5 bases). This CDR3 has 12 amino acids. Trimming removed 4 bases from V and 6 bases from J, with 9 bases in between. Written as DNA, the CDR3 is TGTGCCAGCAGTTGGGGGGGACCTGAAGCTTTCTTT. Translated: CASSWGGPEAFF.

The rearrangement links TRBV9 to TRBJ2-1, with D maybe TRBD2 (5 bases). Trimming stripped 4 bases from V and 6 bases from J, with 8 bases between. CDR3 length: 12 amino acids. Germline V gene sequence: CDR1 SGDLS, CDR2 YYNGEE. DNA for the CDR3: TGTGCCAGCAGCCGTGCGGGCAATGAGCAGTTCTTC. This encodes CASSRAGNEQFF.

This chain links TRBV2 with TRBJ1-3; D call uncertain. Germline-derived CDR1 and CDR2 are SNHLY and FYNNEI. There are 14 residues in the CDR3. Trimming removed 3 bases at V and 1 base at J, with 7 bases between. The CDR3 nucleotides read TGTGCCAGCAGTGATGGGCTTTCTGGAAACACCATATATTTT. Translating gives CASSDGLSGNTIYF.

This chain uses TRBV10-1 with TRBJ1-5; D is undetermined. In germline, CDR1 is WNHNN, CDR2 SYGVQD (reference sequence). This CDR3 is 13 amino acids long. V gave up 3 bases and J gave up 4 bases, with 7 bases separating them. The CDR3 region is CASSDQVNQPQHF. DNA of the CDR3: TGCGCCAGCAGTGACCAGGTTAATCAGCCCCAGCATTTT.

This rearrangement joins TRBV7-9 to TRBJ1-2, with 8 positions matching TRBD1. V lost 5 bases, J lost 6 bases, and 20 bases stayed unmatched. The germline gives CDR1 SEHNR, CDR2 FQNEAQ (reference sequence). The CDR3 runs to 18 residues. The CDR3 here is CASSGSGAGGAWWDGYTF. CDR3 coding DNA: TGTGCCAGCAGCGGGTCCGGGGCAGGGGGCGCGTGGTGGGATGGCTACACCTTC.

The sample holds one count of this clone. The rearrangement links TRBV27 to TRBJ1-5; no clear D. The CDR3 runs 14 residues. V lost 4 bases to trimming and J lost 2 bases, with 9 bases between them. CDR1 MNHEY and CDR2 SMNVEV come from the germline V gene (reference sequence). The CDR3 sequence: CASSWREGNQPQHF. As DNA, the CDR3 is TGTGCCAGCAGTTGGAGGGAAGGCAATCAGCCCCAGCATTTT.

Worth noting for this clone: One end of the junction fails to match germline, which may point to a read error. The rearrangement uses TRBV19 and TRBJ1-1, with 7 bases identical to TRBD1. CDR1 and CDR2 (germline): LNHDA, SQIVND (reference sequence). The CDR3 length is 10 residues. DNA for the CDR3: TGTGCCAGTAGTGCGGGACAGCCGATCTTT. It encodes CASSAGQPIF.

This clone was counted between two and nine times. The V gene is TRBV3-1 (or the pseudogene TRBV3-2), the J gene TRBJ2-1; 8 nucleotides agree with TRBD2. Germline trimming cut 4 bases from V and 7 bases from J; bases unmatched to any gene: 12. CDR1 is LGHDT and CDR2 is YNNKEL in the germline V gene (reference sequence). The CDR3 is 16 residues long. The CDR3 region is CASSRGRAGGSNEQFF. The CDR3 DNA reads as TGTGCCAGCAGCCGCGGACGCGCGGGAGGTAGTAATGAGCAGTTCTTC.

CDR3 loop: CATSRVLAGVEQYF. The CDR3 DNA follows: TGTGCCACCAGCAGAGTCCTAGCGGGAGTCGAGCAGTACTTC. The rearrangement uses TRBV15 and TRBJ2-7; TRBD2 agrees at 10 bases. Germline V gene data show CDR1 as LNHNV and CDR2 as YYDKDF (reference sequence). The V segment lost 1 base and the J segment 6 bases; nucleotides outside the gene matches: 3. The CDR3 has 14 residues.

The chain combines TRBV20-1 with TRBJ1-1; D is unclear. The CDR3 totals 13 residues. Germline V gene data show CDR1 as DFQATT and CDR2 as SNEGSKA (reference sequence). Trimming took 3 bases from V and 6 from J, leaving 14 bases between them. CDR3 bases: TGCAGTGCTAGTACAGCCAATTCCGCTGAAGCTTTCTTT. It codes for CSASTANSAEAFF.